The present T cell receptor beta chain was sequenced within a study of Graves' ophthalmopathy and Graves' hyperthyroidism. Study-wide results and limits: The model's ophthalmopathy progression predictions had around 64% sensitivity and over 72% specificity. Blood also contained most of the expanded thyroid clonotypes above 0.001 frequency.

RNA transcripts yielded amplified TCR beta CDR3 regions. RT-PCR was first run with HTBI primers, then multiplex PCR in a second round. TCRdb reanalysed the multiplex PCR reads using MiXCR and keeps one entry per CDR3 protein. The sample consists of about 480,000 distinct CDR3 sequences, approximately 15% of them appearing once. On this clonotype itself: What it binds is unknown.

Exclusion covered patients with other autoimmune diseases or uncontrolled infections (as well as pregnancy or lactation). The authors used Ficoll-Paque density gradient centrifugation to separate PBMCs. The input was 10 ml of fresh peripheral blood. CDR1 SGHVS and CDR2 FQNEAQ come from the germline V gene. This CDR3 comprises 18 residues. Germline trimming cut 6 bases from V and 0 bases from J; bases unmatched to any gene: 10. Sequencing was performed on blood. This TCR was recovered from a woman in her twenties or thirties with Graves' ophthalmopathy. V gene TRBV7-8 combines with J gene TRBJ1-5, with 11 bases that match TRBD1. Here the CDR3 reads CASRDRGRNINSNQPQHF. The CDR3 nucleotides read TGTGCCAGCAGGGACAGGGGGCGAAATATCAATAGCAATCAGCCCCAGCATTTT.